This TCR beta chain stems from a study of vaccination and CD4 T cells after COVID-19. This clonotype was found a few times. Antigen specificity is unknown. As to treatment: roughly nine-day PBMC culture with coronavirus spike peptide pools or control peptides (ViraFEST assay). CD4+ T cells of the unexposed donor were collected before the COVID-19 pandemic (2011-2018). CDR1 is SEHNR, CDR2 FQNEAQ, per germline (reference sequence). V gave up 1 base and J gave up 2 bases, with 5 bases separating them. This CDR3 has 13 residues. The Oncomine TCR Beta short-read assay was what sequenced the DNA obtained from cultured CD4+ T cells. From CD4+ T cells that had been cultured, genomic DNA was extracted. One entry per CDR3 protein results from TCRdb running MiXCR on the PCR reads. The table has over 8,500 distinct CDR3 sequences, just under 30% seen once.

The chain joins TRBV7-9 to TRBJ1-1; D not certain. The source material was CD4+ T cells from blood, cultured in vitro. The origin of this receptor is a human donor in good health. CDR3: CASSLVTNTEAFF. Here the CDR3 DNA reads TGTGCCAGCAGCTTAGTAACAAACACTGAAGCTTTCTTT.